This T cell receptor beta chain was captured by sequencing in a study of human T cells and chemical hapten exposure. Individual cDNA molecules in this library carried unique molecular identifiers. A single record per CDR3 protein comes from TCRdb applying MiXCR to the RACE reads. The repertoire consists of fewer than 500,000 distinct CDR3 sequences, with 4.8% occurring once and the leading ten covering roughly 2.4%. Time point described: patch test 1, 2 weeks after DPC sensitization. Described treatment: therapeutic diphenylcyclopropenone sensitization with weekly scalp DPC. Worth noting for this clonotype: What it binds is unknown.

Study-wide findings and caveats: Among TCRs, those above 1 in 1000 frequency were unaffected by DPC sensitization. Because they had alopecia, donors may respond immunologically unlike healthy people.

The CDR3 covers 14 residues. Per germline, CDR1 MNHEY and CDR2 SVGAGI. The V segment lost 6 bases and the J segment 5 bases; nucleotides outside the gene matches: 4. This clonotype was obtained from a woman between 45 and 65 years old with alopecia areata. Some clones in this sample may be carry-over from other donors' samples. The sequencing here drew on whole blood, taken in connection with sensitization to the hapten diphenylcyclopropenone (DPC). This chain joins TRBV6-5 and TRBJ2-3, with 11 bases lining up with TRBD2. The CDR3 DNA is TGTGCCAGCAGGTTAGCGGGGGGGCAAGATACGCAGTATTTT. Protein product: CASRLAGGQDTQYF.